A selection of T cell receptor beta chains follows, all from one sample in a study of T cell responses to AZD1222 COVID-19 vaccine. The assay was immunoSEQ multiplex PCR, and TCRdb's table has in-frame clones only and misses some. The sample carries around 180,000 clones, 70% to 90% recorded once. The sequencing used peripheral blood, collected on day 0 of AZD1222 vaccination. The receptors were gathered from an adult in good health. CDR3s include the opening cysteine and the closing phenylalanine or tryptophan. Each record gives: J gene, V gene, clone size, D gene, CDR3 DNA, CDR3 protein. D genes are given only for firm matches. Some rows have no size entry. The others give once, few or many, or a class for an expanded clone.

j_call: TRBJ2-7; v_call: TRBV20-1; clone_size: NA; d_call: NA; cdr3_nt: TGCAGTGCTAGTCCGATCGGGACCTCCTACGAGCAGTACTTC; cdr3_aa: CSASPIGTSYEQYF
j_call: TRBJ1-3; v_call: TRBV10-1; clone_size: once; d_call: NA; cdr3_nt: TGCGCCAGCAGTGAAACGGGATCCTACTCTGGAAACACCATATATTTT; cdr3_aa: CASSETGSYSGNTIYF
j_call: TRBJ1-2; v_call: TRBV7-2; clone_size: NA; d_call: TRBD1; cdr3_nt: TGTGCCAGCAGCTCCTATACCACGACAGGGAGGGGCTACACCTTC; cdr3_aa: CASSSYTTTGRGYTF
j_call: TRBJ2-5; v_call: TRBV28; clone_size: NA; d_call: TRBD2; cdr3_nt: TGTGCCAGCAGTTTACTAGCGGGGGGGGAATATCAAGAGACCCAGTACTTC; cdr3_aa: CASSLLAGGEYQETQYF
j_call: TRBJ2-1; v_call: TRBV7-3; clone_size: NA; d_call: NA; cdr3_nt: TGTGCCAGCAGCTTTATTGGCTCGGACAATGAGCAGTTCTTC; cdr3_aa: CASSFIGSDNEQFF
j_call: TRBJ2-1; v_call: TRBV30; clone_size: NA; d_call: NA; cdr3_nt: TGTGCCTGGAGGACCTCATCAAGTCATGAGCAGTTCTTC; cdr3_aa: CAWRTSSSHEQFF
j_call: TRBJ1-2; v_call: TRBV6-2/TRBV6-3; clone_size: few; d_call: NA; cdr3_nt: TGTGCCAGCAGCCCTTTCTCAGGGCGGAGGGGACGGTATGGCTACACCTTC; cdr3_aa: CASSPFSGRRGRYGYTF
j_call: TRBJ1-1; v_call: TRBV27; clone_size: NA; d_call: NA; cdr3_nt: TGTGCCAGCGGGACCCAGGGAGGGGGAACCACTGAAGCTTTCTTT; cdr3_aa: CASGTQGGGTTEAFF
j_call: TRBJ1-4; v_call: TRBV4-3; clone_size: NA; d_call: TRBD1; cdr3_nt: TGCGCCAGCAGCCAACATAAACCGGGACAGTCTAATGAAAAACTGTTTTTT; cdr3_aa: CASSQHKPGQSNEKLFF
j_call: TRBJ2-7; v_call: TRBV5-1; clone_size: once; d_call: NA; cdr3_nt: TGCGCCAGCAGCTTGGTGGGAGACGGCGAGCAGTACTTC; cdr3_aa: CASSLVGDGEQYF
j_call: TRBJ2-2; v_call: TRBV27; clone_size: NA; d_call: TRBD2; cdr3_nt: TGTGCCAGCAGCTCCGGGGGGTATCTGACCGGGGAGCTGTTTTTT; cdr3_aa: CASSSGGYLTGELFF
j_call: TRBJ1-1; v_call: TRBV18; clone_size: NA; d_call: NA; cdr3_nt: TGTGCCAGCTCTCCAGCAGGGGCCATACGGAACACTGAAGCTTTCTTT; cdr3_aa: CASSPAGAIRNTEAFF
j_call: TRBJ1-1; v_call: TRBV13; clone_size: NA; d_call: NA; cdr3_nt: TGTGCCAGCAGCCGTATCCTCCAGAACACTGAAGCTTTCTTT; cdr3_aa: CASSRILQNTEAFF
j_call: TRBJ2-7; v_call: TRBV5-1; clone_size: few; d_call: TRBD1; cdr3_nt: TGCGCCAGCAGCGTCGGGACAGCCTACGAGCAGTACTTC; cdr3_aa: CASSVGTAYEQYF